The 16 T cell receptor beta chains in this list originate from one sample, sequenced in a study of CD8 T cells in Susac syndrome. Reverse transcription used roughly 0.5 to 1 ug RNA and random hexamers. MiXCR, run by TCRdb on the immunoSEQ multiplex PCR reads, gives a single entry per CDR3 protein. Among 150,000 to 200,000 distinct CDR3 sequences listed, 90% to 95% were seen once. Sample: CD4+ T cells from PBMCs. The receptors originated from a human donor in good health.

The genes are TRBV12-3 or TRBV12-4 and TRBJ2-7; D remains ambiguous. There are 12 residues in the CDR3. Trimming removed 6 bases from V and 6 bases from J, with 12 bases in between. CDR3 in amino acids: CASSSSYGEQYF. In DNA form, the CDR3 reads TGTGCCAGCAGCTCGTCCTATGGCGAGCAGTACTTC.

The count of this clonotype is one. The chain links TRBV27 to TRBJ2-5; 7 nucleotides align to TRBD1. The CDR3 loop spans 14 amino acids. Per the germline V gene, CDR1 is MNHEY and CDR2 is SMNVEV (reference sequence). The V segment lost 8 bases and the J segment 4 bases; nucleotides outside the gene matches: 10. This CDR3 reads CASRRLDRAETQYF. CDR3 bases: TGTGCCAGCCGCAGGCTAGACAGGGCAGAGACCCAGTACTTC.

V is TRBV3-1 and J is TRBJ1-1; 9 nucleotides line up with TRBD1. CDR3 length: 14 amino acids. Germline CDR1 and CDR2: LGHDT and YNNKEL (reference sequence). With V trimmed by 4 bases and J by 10 bases, 10 bases remained unmatched. CDR3 sequence: CASSRDRDRATAFF. Here the CDR3 DNA reads TGTGCCAGCAGCCGGGACCGGGACAGGGCTACAGCTTTCTTT.

Only one count was recorded for this clonotype. V and J are TRBV7-2 and TRBJ2-2; unclear D gene. V was clipped by 8 bases and J by 5 bases, with 15 bases between them. The CDR3 sequence is 14 residues long. Germline-derived CDR1 and CDR2 are SGHTA and FQGNSA. This chain's CDR3 is CASRLDQTTGELFF. The CDR3 region has the DNA TGTGCCAGCCGCCTAGATCAGACGACCGGGGAGCTGTTTTTT.

The chain has TRBV2 and TRBJ1-1, with D tentatively TRBD1 (6 bases). Germline loops: CDR1 SNHLY, CDR2 FYNNEI. The CDR3 is made up of 15 amino acids. Trimming shortened V by 3 bases and J by 1 base, and 12 bases separated the two germline ends. The CDR3 loop reads CASSDLGHPNTEAFF. The CDR3 coding sequence is TGTGCCAGCAGTGACCTGGGACACCCGAACACTGAAGCTTTCTTT.

This chain uses TRBV20-1 with TRBJ2-5; D is unresolved. The CDR3 is made up of 13 amino acids. Trimming pared 3 bases from V and 4 bases from J, leaving 12 bases between. Germline V gives CDR1 DFQATT, CDR2 SNEGSKA (reference sequence). In nucleotides, the CDR3 is TGCAGTGCTAGTGACGCCCAGTTAGAGACCCAGTACTTC. It specifies CSASDAQLETQYF.

A few counts support this clonotype. This chain connects TRBV24-1 to TRBJ2-3; TRBD1 aligns across 8 bases. Germline-derived CDR1 and CDR2 are KGHDR and SFDVKD. The V gene end was trimmed by 7 bases and the J gene end by 1 base; junction bases not matched to a gene: 0. There are 13 residues in the CDR3. The CDR3 sequence: CATRGQGTDTQYF. The CDR3 region has the DNA TGTGCCACCAGGGGACAGGGCACAGATACGCAGTATTTT.

The gene calls are TRBV18 and TRBJ2-2; D gene ambiguous. Germline CDR1 is KGHSH and CDR2 is LQKENI. The V and J ends lost 2 bases and 4 bases respectively, with 2 bases between them. CDR3 length: 12 amino acids. The CDR3 sequence is CASSPGTGELFF. The CDR3 DNA sequence: TGTGCCAGCTCACCAGGCACCGGGGAGCTGTTTTTT.

This CDR3 is CASSQDLGVGYTF. The DNA of the CDR3 is TGCGCCAGCAGCCAAGATTTGGGGGTTGGCTACACCTTC. This chain joins TRBV4-1 and TRBJ1-2; D perhaps matches TRBD1 (5 bases). Germline loops: CDR1 MGHRA, CDR2 YSYEKL. The CDR3 has 13 amino acids. Trimming cost V 0 bases and J 7 bases, with 9 bases left between them.

The CDR3 region is CASSQDGGLLEAFF. The CDR3 nucleotides are TGTGCCAGCAGCCAAGACGGCGGCTTGTTGGAAGCTTTCTTT. The gene calls are TRBV4-2 and TRBJ1-1, with unresolved D. CDR3 length equals 14 residues. From germline, CDR1 is LGHNA and CDR2 YNFKEQ. With 0 bases removed from V and 8 bases from J, the gap between germline ends came to 13 bases.

The count of this clonotype is one. The V call is TRBV12-3 or TRBV12-4, the J call TRBJ1-2, with TRBD1 identical over 9 bases. The V segment lost 3 bases and the J segment 8 bases; nucleotides outside the gene matches: 4. CDR3 length: 13 residues. The CDR3 coding sequence is TGTGCCAGCAGTTTCGGGACAGGGCTCGGCTACACCTTC. Translation gives CASSFGTGLGYTF.

The rearrangement links TRBV30 to TRBJ1-3; D remains ambiguous. CDR3 length equals 12 residues. V shed 3 bases and J shed 1 base, with 4 bases lying between them. CDR1 is GTSNPN and CDR2 is SVGIG in the germline V gene (reference sequence). Here the CDR3 reads CAWSPSGNTIYF. CDR3 sequence (DNA): TGTGCCTGGAGCCCTTCTGGAAACACCATATATTTT.

J is TRBJ1-1 and V is TRBV4-1; D possibly corresponds to TRBD1 (5 bases). In germline, CDR1 is MGHRA, CDR2 YSYEKL. This CDR3 has 16 residues. V was shortened by 1 base and J by 3 bases, with 15 bases between the two germline ends. The CDR3 DNA follows: TGCGCCAGCAGCCAAGCGACGGGGCTGAGGGACACTGAAGCTTTCTTT. It is translated as CASSQATGLRDTEAFF.

The rearrangement links TRBV29-1 to TRBJ2-5, with 7 bases aligning to TRBD1. CDR3 length: 13 residues. J was trimmed by 5 bases and V by 4 bases; bases with no gene match: 7. CDR1 and CDR2 from the germline V gene are SQVTM and ANQGSEA. The CDR3 coding sequence is TGCAGCGTTGCTCCGACAGGGCGGGAGACCCAGTACTTC. This encodes CSVAPTGRETQYF.

This clonotype appeared a single time. This CDR3 is CASSPLQGGGYTF. The CDR3 region has the DNA TGCGCCAGCAGCCCCCTCCAGGGTGGCGGCTACACCTTC. The chain uses TRBV5-1 and TRBJ1-2; D possibly corresponds to TRBD1 (5 bases). Germline assignment: CDR1 SGHRS and CDR2 YFSETQ. The ends were cut back, 4 bases at V and 8 bases at J, with 15 bases in the middle. The length of the CDR3 is 13 residues.

The chain joins TRBV11-2 to TRBJ2-5, with TRBD2 matching over 9 bases. CDR1 and CDR2 from the germline V gene are SGHAT and FQNNGV. The CDR3 contains 15 residues. With 2 bases clipped from V and 5 bases from J, the junction kept 6 bases outside the gene matches. The DNA of the CDR3 is TGTGCCAGCAGCTTAAGGGGACTAGCCCGGGAGACCCAGTACTTC. Translated, it gives CASSLRGLARETQYF.